A selection of T cell receptor beta chains follows, all from one sample in a study of shared clonotypes between healthy human individuals. Method: immunoSEQ multiplex PCR; TCRdb's copy keeps in-frame clones and lacks some. The sample shows about 490,000 clones, 70% to 80% of them seen only once. Sample: PBMCs. The receptor source for this set is a woman between 35 and 50 years old in good health. Some clones in this sample may be carry-over from other donors' samples. Both conserved end residues are part of each CDR3. Each record gives: J gene, clone size, V gene, D gene, CDR3 protein, CDR3 DNA. A D gene is named only where the DNA matches it firmly. Only some rows state a clone size, as once, few, many or a class for expanded clones.

j_gene: TRBJ2-7
abundance: NA
v_gene: TRBV6-6
d_gene: TRBD2
CDR3aa: CASSYSRTSGSYEQYF
CDR3nt: TGTGCCAGCAGTTACTCCCGGACTAGCGGGTCCTACGAGCAGTACTTC

j_gene: TRBJ2-7
abundance: NA
v_gene: TRBV5-1
d_gene: TRBD1
CDR3aa: CASSPLDREDEQYF
CDR3nt: TGCGCCAGCAGCCCCTTGGACAGGGAAGACGAGCAGTACTTC

j_gene: TRBJ2-4
abundance: once
v_gene: TRBV7-2
d_gene: NA
CDR3aa: CASSDGTFIAKNIQYF
CDR3nt: TGTGCCAGCAGCGACGGGACTTTCATAGCCAAAAACATTCAGTACTTC

j_gene: TRBJ2-1
abundance: few
v_gene: TRBV6-6
d_gene: NA
CDR3aa: CASSYSAYNEQFF
CDR3nt: TGTGCCAGCAGTTACAGCGCCTACAATGAGCAGTTCTTC

j_gene: TRBJ1-1
abundance: NA
v_gene: TRBV27
d_gene: TRBD1
CDR3aa: CASSPGTGIWNTEAFF
CDR3nt: TGTGCCAGCAGTCCCGGGACAGGGATCTGGAACACTGAAGCTTTCTTT

j_gene: TRBJ2-1
abundance: once
v_gene: TRBV7-9
d_gene: TRBD2
CDR3aa: CASSLGRLAVGEQFF
CDR3nt: TGTGCCAGCAGCTTAGGGCGACTAGCTGTGGGTGAGCAGTTCTTC

j_gene: TRBJ2-7
abundance: once
v_gene: TRBV5-1
d_gene: NA
CDR3aa: CASSLGRSSEQYF
CDR3nt: TGCGCCAGCAGCTTGGGACGGAGTTCCGAGCAGTACTTC

j_gene: TRBJ1-5
abundance: NA
v_gene: TRBV19
d_gene: NA
CDR3aa: CASSMMDAGNQPQHF
CDR3nt: TGTGCCAGTAGTATGATGGACGCCGGCAATCAGCCCCAGCATTTT

j_gene: TRBJ2-7
abundance: NA
v_gene: TRBV19
d_gene: TRBD2
CDR3aa: CATKLAGTSTYEQYF
CDR3nt: TGTGCCACCAAGTTAGCCGGGACTAGCACCTACGAGCAGTACTTC

j_gene: TRBJ2-1
abundance: NA
v_gene: TRBV5-1
d_gene: NA
CDR3aa: CASSLAGRAEQFF
CDR3nt: TGCGCCAGCAGCTTGGCGGGTCGCGCGGAGCAGTTCTTC

j_gene: TRBJ1-2
abundance: NA
v_gene: TRBV29-1
d_gene: TRBD1
CDR3aa: CSVVRSGTGNYGYTF
CDR3nt: TGCAGCGTCGTACGTTCCGGGACAGGGAACTATGGCTACACCTTC

j_gene: TRBJ2-5
abundance: once
v_gene: TRBV7-2
d_gene: TRBD2
CDR3aa: CASSAGTSGGVEYF
CDR3nt: TGTGCCAGCAGCGCCGGGACTAGCGGGGGGGTGGAGTACTTC

j_gene: TRBJ2-7
abundance: NA
v_gene: TRBV19
d_gene: TRBD1
CDR3aa: CASSHTYRDRASYEQYF
CDR3nt: TGTGCCAGTAGTCACACTTATCGGGACAGGGCCTCCTACGAGCAGTACTTC

j_gene: TRBJ2-3
abundance: NA
v_gene: TRBV19
d_gene: NA
CDR3aa: CASSIGAGTDTQYF
CDR3nt: TGTGCCAGTAGTATAGGTGCCGGCACAGATACGCAGTATTTT

j_gene: TRBJ1-1
abundance: NA
v_gene: TRBV27
d_gene: TRBD1
CDR3aa: CASRGRPGTGARNTEAFF
CDR3nt: TGTGCCAGCAGGGGGCGGCCCGGGACAGGGGCGAGGAACACTGAAGCTTTCTTT

j_gene: TRBJ2-1
abundance: NA
v_gene: TRBV5-1
d_gene: TRBD2
CDR3aa: CASGTTRTSGSYNEQFF
CDR3nt: TGCGCCAGCGGGACTACCCGGACGAGTGGATCCTACAATGAGCAGTTCTTC

j_gene: TRBJ2-3
abundance: NA
v_gene: TRBV27
d_gene: NA
CDR3aa: CASSYGRSTDTQYF
CDR3nt: TGTGCCAGCAGTTACGGACGGAGCACAGATACGCAGTATTTT

j_gene: TRBJ2-7
abundance: few
v_gene: TRBV2
d_gene: TRBD1
CDR3aa: CASSAQGASYEQYF
CDR3nt: TGTGCCAGCAGTGCCCAGGGGGCGTCCTACGAGCAGTACTTC

j_gene: TRBJ1-5
abundance: NA
v_gene: TRBV30
d_gene: NA
CDR3aa: CAWSEDTNQPQHF
CDR3nt: TGTGCCTGGAGTGAGGACACAAATCAGCCCCAGCATTTT

j_gene: TRBJ2-7
abundance: NA
v_gene: TRBV5-1
d_gene: TRBD2
CDR3aa: CASSSNSGTTSYEQYF
CDR3nt: TGCGCCAGCAGCTCCAATAGCGGGACGACCTCCTACGAGCAGTACTTC

j_gene: TRBJ1-1
abundance: NA
v_gene: TRBV11-3
d_gene: NA
CDR3aa: CASSLGRGTEAFF
CDR3nt: TGTGCCAGCAGCTTGGGTAGGGGTACTGAAGCTTTCTTT

j_gene: TRBJ1-1
abundance: NA
v_gene: TRBV27
d_gene: NA
CDR3aa: CASKRGSTEAFF
CDR3nt: TGTGCCAGCAAAAGGGGGAGCACTGAAGCTTTCTTT

j_gene: TRBJ2-5
abundance: NA
v_gene: TRBV19
d_gene: NA
CDR3aa: CASRGALLGSGETQYF
CDR3nt: TGTGCCAGTAGGGGGGCCCTACTAGGGAGCGGAGAGACCCAGTACTTC

j_gene: TRBJ2-1
abundance: NA
v_gene: TRBV9
d_gene: NA
CDR3aa: CASSVGNNEQFF
CDR3nt: TGTGCCAGCAGCGTAGGAAACAATGAGCAGTTCTTC

j_gene: TRBJ2-7
abundance: NA
v_gene: TRBV15
d_gene: NA
CDR3aa: CATSRDGYEQYF
CDR3nt: TGTGCCACCAGCAGAGACGGCTACGAGCAGTACTTC

j_gene: TRBJ2-2
abundance: NA
v_gene: TRBV28
d_gene: NA
CDR3aa: CASTSPPGTGELFF
CDR3nt: TGTGCCAGCACCTCACCCCCGGGCACCGGGGAGCTGTTTTTT

j_gene: TRBJ2-1
abundance: once
v_gene: TRBV29-1
d_gene: TRBD2
CDR3aa: CSVEDRLARNEQFF
CDR3nt: TGCAGCGTTGAAGACCGACTAGCGCGCAATGAGCAGTTCTTC

j_gene: TRBJ1-2
abundance: once
v_gene: TRBV27
d_gene: TRBD1
CDR3aa: CASSIDREGGYTF
CDR3nt: TGTGCCAGCAGTATCGACAGGGAGGGGGGCTACACCTTC

j_gene: TRBJ2-3
abundance: NA
v_gene: TRBV5-5
d_gene: TRBD1
CDR3aa: CASSFRQGSTDTQYF
CDR3nt: TGTGCCAGCAGCTTTCGACAGGGTAGCACAGATACGCAGTATTTT

j_gene: TRBJ2-3
abundance: NA
v_gene: TRBV11-3
d_gene: NA
CDR3aa: CASSLSGVTDTQYF
CDR3nt: TGTGCCAGCAGCTTAAGTGGTGTCACAGATACGCAGTATTTT

j_gene: TRBJ2-7
abundance: NA
v_gene: TRBV11-2
d_gene: TRBD1
CDR3aa: CASSLNRGPYEQYF
CDR3nt: TGTGCCAGCAGCTTGAACAGGGGACCCTACGAGCAGTACTTC

j_gene: TRBJ1-4
abundance: NA
v_gene: TRBV5-1
d_gene: TRBD1
CDR3aa: CASRPGTGAEKLFF
CDR3nt: TGCGCCAGCAGGCCCGGGACAGGGGCAGAAAAACTGTTTTTT

j_gene: TRBJ2-1
abundance: NA
v_gene: TRBV4-3
d_gene: TRBD2
CDR3aa: CASSQDSLAGAYNEQFF
CDR3nt: TGCGCCAGCAGCCAAGATAGTCTAGCGGGAGCCTACAATGAGCAGTTCTTC

j_gene: TRBJ2-1
abundance: NA
v_gene: TRBV9
d_gene: NA
CDR3aa: CASSKQTRELFF
CDR3nt: TGTGCCAGCAGCAAACAGACTCGCGAGTTGTTCTTC

j_gene: TRBJ1-5
abundance: NA
v_gene: TRBV30
d_gene: NA
CDR3aa: CAWRDTMGNQPQHF
CDR3nt: TGTGCCTGGCGGGACACCATGGGGAATCAGCCCCAGCATTTT

j_gene: TRBJ1-4
abundance: NA
v_gene: TRBV30
d_gene: TRBD1
CDR3aa: CAWSVLRDSLYEKLFF
CDR3nt: TGTGCCTGGAGTGTACTCCGGGACAGTCTATACGAAAAACTGTTTTTT

j_gene: TRBJ2-2
abundance: once
v_gene: TRBV18
d_gene: NA
CDR3aa: CASSPELGQNTGELFF
CDR3nt: TGTGCCAGCTCACCTGAACTCGGACAAAACACCGGGGAGCTGTTTTTT

j_gene: TRBJ2-1
abundance: NA
v_gene: TRBV29-1
d_gene: TRBD1
CDR3aa: CSIDRGLGRFDEQFF
CDR3nt: TGCAGCATCGACAGGGGGTTGGGTCGATTTGATGAGCAGTTCTTC

j_gene: TRBJ2-2
abundance: NA
v_gene: TRBV19
d_gene: NA
CDR3aa: CANIRGNTGELFF
CDR3nt: TGTGCCAATATCAGGGGGAACACCGGGGAGCTGTTTTTT